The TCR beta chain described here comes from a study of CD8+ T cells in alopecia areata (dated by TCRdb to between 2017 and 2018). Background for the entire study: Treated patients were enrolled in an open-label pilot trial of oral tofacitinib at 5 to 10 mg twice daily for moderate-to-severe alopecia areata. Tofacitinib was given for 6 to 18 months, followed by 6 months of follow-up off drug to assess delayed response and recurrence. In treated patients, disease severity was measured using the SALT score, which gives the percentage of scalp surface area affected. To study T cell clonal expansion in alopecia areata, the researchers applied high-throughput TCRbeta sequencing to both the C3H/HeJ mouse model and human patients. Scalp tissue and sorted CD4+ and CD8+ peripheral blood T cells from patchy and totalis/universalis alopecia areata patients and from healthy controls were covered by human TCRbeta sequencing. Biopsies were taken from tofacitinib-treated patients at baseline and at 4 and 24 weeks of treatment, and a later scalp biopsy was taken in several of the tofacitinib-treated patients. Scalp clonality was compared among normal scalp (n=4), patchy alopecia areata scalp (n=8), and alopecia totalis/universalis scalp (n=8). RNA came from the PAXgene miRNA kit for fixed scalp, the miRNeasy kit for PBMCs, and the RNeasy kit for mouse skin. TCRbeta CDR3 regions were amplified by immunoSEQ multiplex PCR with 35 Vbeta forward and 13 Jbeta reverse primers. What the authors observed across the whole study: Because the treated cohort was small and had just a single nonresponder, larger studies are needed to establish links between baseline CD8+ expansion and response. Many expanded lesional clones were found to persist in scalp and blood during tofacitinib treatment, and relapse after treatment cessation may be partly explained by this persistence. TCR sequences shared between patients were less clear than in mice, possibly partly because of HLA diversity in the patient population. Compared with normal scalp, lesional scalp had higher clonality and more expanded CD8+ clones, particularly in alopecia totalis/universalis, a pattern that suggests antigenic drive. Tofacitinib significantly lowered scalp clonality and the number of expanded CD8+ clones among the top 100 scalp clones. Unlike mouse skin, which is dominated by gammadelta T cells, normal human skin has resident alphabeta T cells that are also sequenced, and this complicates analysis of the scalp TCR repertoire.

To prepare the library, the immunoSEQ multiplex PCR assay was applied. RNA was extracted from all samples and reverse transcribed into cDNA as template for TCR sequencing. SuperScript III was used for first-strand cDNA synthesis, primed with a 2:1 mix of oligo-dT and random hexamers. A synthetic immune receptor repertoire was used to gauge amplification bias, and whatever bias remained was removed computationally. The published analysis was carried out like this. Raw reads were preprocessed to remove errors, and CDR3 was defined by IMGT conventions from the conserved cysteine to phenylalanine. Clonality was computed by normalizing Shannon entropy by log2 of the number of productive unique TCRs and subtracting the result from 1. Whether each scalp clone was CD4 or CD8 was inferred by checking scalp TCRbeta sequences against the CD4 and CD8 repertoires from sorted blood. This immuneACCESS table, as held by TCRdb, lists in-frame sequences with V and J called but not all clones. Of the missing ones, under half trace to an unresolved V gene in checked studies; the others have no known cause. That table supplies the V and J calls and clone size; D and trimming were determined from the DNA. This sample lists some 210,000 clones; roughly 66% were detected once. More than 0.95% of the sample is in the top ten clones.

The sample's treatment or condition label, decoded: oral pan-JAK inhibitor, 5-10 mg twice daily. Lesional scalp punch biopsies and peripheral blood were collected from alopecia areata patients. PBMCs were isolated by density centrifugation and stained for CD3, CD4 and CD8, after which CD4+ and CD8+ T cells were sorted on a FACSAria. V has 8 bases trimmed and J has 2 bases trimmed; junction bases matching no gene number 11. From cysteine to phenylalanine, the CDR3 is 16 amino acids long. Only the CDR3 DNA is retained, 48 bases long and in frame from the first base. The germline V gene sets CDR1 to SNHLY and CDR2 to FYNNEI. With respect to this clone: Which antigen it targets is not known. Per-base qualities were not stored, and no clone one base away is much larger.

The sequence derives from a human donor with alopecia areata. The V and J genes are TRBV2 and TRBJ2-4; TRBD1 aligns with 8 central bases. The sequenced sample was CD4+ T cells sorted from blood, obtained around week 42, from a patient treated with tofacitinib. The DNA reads TGTGCCAGCGGACCTACGACAGGGGCGTCCAAAAACATTCAGTACTTC. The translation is CASGPTTGASKNIQYF.